Sequencing of this TCR beta chain was carried out in a study of T-cell memory formation after mild COVID-19. TCRdb reprocessed the 5' RACE reads with MiXCR, giving one entry per CDR3 protein. The table has some 160,000 distinct CDR3 sequences, over 10% seen once; the top ten hold approximately 3.6%. The CDR3 covers 12 residues. The germline V gene encodes CDR1 MGHRA and CDR2 YSYEKL. The V end was cut by 3 bases, the J end by 6 bases, with 7 bases between. The receptor's source is a man younger than 30 who had mild COVID-19 (a few samples of this study predate the infection). Cell type and time point are not known. This chain connects TRBV4-1 to TRBJ2-3, with D hard to call. The specimen sequenced was PBMCs or a T cell subset sorted from them (not recorded which). In nucleotides, the CDR3 is TGCGCCAGCAGCCACTTGGGGGATACGCAGTATTTT. It translates to CASSHLGDTQYF.